The clone carrying this T cell receptor (beta chain) appeared once. This entry is derived from a study of blood T cell repertoires in COVID-19. Membership in each cohort depended on participant-reported clinical history. Profiled with immunoSEQ multiplex PCR; TCRdb holds only in-frame clones, not every one. The data contain about 210,000 clones, 86% of them singletons. The TCR was taken from a woman between 40 and 55 years old in a cohort exposed to, infected with or recovered from COVID-19 (not recorded which). Sequenced material: PBMCs or T cells enriched from blood (not recorded which).

CDR3 DNA sequence: TGTGCCAGCAGTTATCCCTTGTGGCCGGGGGATGGCTACACCTTC. It yields the protein CASSYPLWPGDGYTF. The rearrangement joins TRBV6-9 to TRBJ1-2, with D perhaps matching TRBD1 (5 bases). This CDR3 spans 15 amino acids. Germline CDR1 reads MNHGY; CDR2 reads SVAAGI. Trimming removed 2 bases from V and 6 bases from J, with 16 bases in between.